This T cell receptor (beta chain) appears in the sequencing data of a study of T-cell memory formation after mild COVID-19. Study-wide context: TCR clusters showed largely donor specificity.

Trimming removed 10 bases from V and 0 bases from J, with 10 bases in between. The CDR3 spans 14 residues. The germline gives CDR1 MNHEY, CDR2 SVGAGI. Findings of the study overall: The main location of contracting CD4+ clones was CM and EM, and that of contracting CD8+ clones was EMRA.

TCRdb re-called the 5' RACE reads through MiXCR, storing one row per CDR3 protein. In the table there are about 340,000 distinct CDR3 sequences, about 20% of which are singletons. The sample holds a few counts of this clonotype. Antigen: not known. The chain employs TRBV6-5 and TRBJ1-6; no definite D call. Material for sequencing was PBMCs or a T cell subset sorted from them (not recorded which). The receptor was isolated from a man between 18 and 29 years old who had mild COVID-19 (a few samples of this study predate the infection). Cell type and time point are not known. The CDR3 DNA sequence: TGTGCCACCCAGCCGAGCTCCTATAATTCACCCCTCCACTTT. It is translated as CATQPSSYNSPLHF.